Sequencing of this T cell receptor (beta chain) was carried out in a study of post-analysis software for immune sequencing data. Notes on the study in general: Multiple sclerosis patients showed significantly lower normalized Chao1 diversity than controls did. F measure clustering grouped samples strongly by preparation batch. Elevated frequency relative to controls characterized roughly five TRBV segments in patients, TRBV5-6, TRBV5-1 and TRBV20-1 among them.

Unique molecular identifiers were carried by the TCR beta cDNA libraries. TCRdb called the PCR reads again in MiXCR, with one record for every CDR3 protein. The data contain 700,000 to 800,000 distinct CDR3 sequences, roughly 27% of them singletons. This clonotype came up once. Its specificity is unknown. J gave up 1 base and V 6 bases, and 10 bases lay outside the gene matches. The CDR3 loop spans 16 amino acids. Germline-derived CDR1 and CDR2 are DFQATT and SNEGSKA (reference sequence). The receptor was derived from a girl aged 5 to 17 with multiple sclerosis. The specimen sequenced was blood. The gene calls are TRBV20-1 and TRBJ2-5; 11 bases are shared with TRBD2. CDR3 in amino acids: CSARSVLAGVQETQYF. The CDR3 region has the DNA TGCAGTGCGAGGTCCGTACTAGCGGGGGTCCAAGAGACCCAGTACTTC.